The present TCR beta chain was sequenced within a study of cytomegalovirus exposure and HLA in healthy donors. Study-level information: In terms of ancestry, the Caucasian-associated cluster contained 75% to 90% of the approximately 400 genotyped donors. Study results and caveats: Indistinguishability led to the exclusion of some V segments, TRBV6-2 and TRBV6-3 included. Immune exposure information comprised only CMV serostatus.

CDR1 and CDR2 from the germline V gene are SGHDN and FVKESK. The CDR3 has 12 amino acids. Trimming cost V 1 base and J 6 bases, with 3 bases left between them. A note on this clone: Its specificity is unknown.

The study ran its PCR with 60 Vbeta and 13 Jbeta primers. Method: immunoSEQ multiplex PCR; TCRdb's copy keeps in-frame clones and lacks some. In the table there are about 90,000 clones, about 67% of which are singletons. The specimen was PBMCs. The genes are TRBV14 and TRBJ2-2; D is unclear. The clonotype comes from a woman younger than 30 in good health and CMV-seropositive. CDR3: CASSQVAGELFF. DNA of the CDR3: TGTGCCAGCAGCCAAGTAGCCGGGGAGCTGTTTTTT.